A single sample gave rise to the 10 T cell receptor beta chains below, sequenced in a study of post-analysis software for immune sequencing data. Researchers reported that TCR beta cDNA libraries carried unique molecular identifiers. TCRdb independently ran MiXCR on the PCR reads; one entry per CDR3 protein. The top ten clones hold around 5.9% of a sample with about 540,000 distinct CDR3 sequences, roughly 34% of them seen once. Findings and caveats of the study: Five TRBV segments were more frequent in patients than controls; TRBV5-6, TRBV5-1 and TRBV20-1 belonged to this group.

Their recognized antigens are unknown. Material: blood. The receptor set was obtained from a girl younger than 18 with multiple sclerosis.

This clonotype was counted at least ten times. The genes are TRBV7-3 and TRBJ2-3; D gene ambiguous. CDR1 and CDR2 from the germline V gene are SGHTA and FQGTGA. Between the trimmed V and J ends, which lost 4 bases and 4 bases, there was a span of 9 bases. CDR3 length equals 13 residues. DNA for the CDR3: TGTGCCAGCAGCTCGATGGCCCCAGATACGCAGTATTTT. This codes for CASSSMAPDTQYF.

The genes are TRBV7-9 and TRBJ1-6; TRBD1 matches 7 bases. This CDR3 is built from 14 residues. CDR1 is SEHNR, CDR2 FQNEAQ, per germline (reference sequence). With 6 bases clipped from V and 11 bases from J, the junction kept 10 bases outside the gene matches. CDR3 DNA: TGTGCCAGCAGGCTGACAGGGCTTGGGGCACCCCTCCACTTT. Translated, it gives CASRLTGLGAPLHF.

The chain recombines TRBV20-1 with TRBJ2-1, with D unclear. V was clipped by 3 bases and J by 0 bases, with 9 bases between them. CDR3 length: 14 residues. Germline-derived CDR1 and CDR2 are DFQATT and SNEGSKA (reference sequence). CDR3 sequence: CSASSRSSYNEQFF. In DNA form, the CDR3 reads TGCAGTGCTAGTAGCAGGAGCTCCTACAATGAGCAGTTCTTC.

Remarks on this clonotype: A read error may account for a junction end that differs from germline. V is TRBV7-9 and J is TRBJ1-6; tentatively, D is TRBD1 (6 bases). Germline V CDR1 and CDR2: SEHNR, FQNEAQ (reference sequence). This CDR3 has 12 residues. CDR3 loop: CASSPGDSPFHF. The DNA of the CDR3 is TGTGCCAGCAGCCCAGGGGATTCACCCTTCCACTTT. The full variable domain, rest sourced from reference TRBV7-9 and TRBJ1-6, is DTGVSQNPRHKITKRGQNVTFRCDPISEHNRLYWYRQTLGQGPEFLTYFQNEAQLEKSRLLSDRFSAERPKGSFSTLEIQRTEQGDSAMYLCASSPGDSPFHFGNGTRLTVT.

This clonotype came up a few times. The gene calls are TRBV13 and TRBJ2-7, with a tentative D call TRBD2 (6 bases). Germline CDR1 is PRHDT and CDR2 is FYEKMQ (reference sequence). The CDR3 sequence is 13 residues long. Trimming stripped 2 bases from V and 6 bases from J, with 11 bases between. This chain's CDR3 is CASSLRSRGEQYF. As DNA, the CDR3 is TGTGCCAGCAGCTTACGATCGCGGGGCGAGCAGTACTTC.

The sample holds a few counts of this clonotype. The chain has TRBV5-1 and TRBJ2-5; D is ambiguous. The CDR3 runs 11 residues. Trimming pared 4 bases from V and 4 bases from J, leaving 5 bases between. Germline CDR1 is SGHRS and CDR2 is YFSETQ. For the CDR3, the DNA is TGCGCCAGCAGCGGAACAGAGACCCAGTACTTC. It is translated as CASSGTETQYF.

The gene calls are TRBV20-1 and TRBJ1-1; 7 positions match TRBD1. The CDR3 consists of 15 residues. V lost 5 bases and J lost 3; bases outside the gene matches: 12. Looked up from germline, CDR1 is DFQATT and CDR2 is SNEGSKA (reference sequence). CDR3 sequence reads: CSAPFKTGMDTEAFF. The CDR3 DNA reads TGCAGTGCTCCATTCAAGACAGGGATGGACACTGAAGCTTTCTTT.

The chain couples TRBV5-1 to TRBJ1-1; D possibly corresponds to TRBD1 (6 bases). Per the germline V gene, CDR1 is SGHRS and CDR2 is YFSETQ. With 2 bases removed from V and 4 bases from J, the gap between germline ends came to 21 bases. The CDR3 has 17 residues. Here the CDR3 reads CASSFDQRTVGCTEAFF. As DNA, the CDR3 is TGCGCCAGCAGCTTCGATCAGAGGACAGTGGGTTGCACTGAAGCTTTCTTT. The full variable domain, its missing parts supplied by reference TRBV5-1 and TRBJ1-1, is KAGVTQTPRYLIKTRGQQVTLSCSPISGHRSVSWYQQTPGQGLQFLFEYFSETQRNKGNFPGRFSGRQFSNSRSEMNVSTLELGDSALYLCASSFDQRTVGCTEAFFGQGTRLTVV.

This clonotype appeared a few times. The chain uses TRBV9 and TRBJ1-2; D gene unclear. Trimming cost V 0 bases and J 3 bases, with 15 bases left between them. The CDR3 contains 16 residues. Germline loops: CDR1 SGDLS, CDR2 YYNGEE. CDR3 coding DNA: TGTGCCAGCAGCGTAGATACGGCCCTTGGCGACTATGGCTACACCTTC. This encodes CASSVDTALGDYGYTF.

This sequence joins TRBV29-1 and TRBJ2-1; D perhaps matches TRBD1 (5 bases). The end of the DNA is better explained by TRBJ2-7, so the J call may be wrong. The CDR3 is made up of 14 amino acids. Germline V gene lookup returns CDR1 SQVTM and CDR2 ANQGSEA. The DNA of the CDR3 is TGCAGCGCCGGTAGGGCAGGGTCCTACAATGAGCAGTACTTC. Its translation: CSAGRAGSYNEQYF.